Listed below are T cell receptor beta chains from one sample, sequenced in a study of blood T cell repertoires in COVID-19. Assay: immunoSEQ multiplex PCR; the TCRdb copy retains only in-frame clones and omits some. The repertoire includes roughly 230,000 clones, approximately 85% of them detected once, and approximately 0.89% sits in the top ten. What was sequenced was peripheral blood. Source of these receptors: a man between 35 and 55 years old with acute or convalescent COVID-19. Each CDR3 is given with its conserved first and last residue. Fields, in order: J gene, V gene, CDR3 length, D gene, clone size, CDR3 protein, CDR3 DNA. A D gene is named only where the DNA matches it firmly. Some rows have no size entry. The others give once, few or many, or a class for an expanded clone.

TRBJ2-7	TRBV5-1	15	NA	NA	CASSALGGRSDEQYF	TGCGCCAGCAGCGCCCTAGGGGGTCGATCCGACGAGCAGTACTTC
TRBJ2-5	TRBV15	13	NA	NA	CATSMRTEETQYF	TGTGCCACCAGCATGAGGACAGAAGAGACCCAGTACTTC
TRBJ2-3	TRBV2	15	TRBD2	NA	CASSSGLAGPPGQYF	TGTGCCAGCAGTTCGGGACTAGCGGGGCCTCCGGGGCAGTATTTT
TRBJ2-7	TRBV3-1/TRBV3-2	14	TRBD1	few	CASSQWNRGPEQYF	TGTGCCAGCAGCCAATGGAACAGGGGACCCGAGCAGTACTTC
TRBJ1-1	TRBV6-5	14	TRBD1	NA	CASRGQAMNTEAFF	TGTGCCAGCCGGGGACAGGCCATGAACACTGAAGCTTTCTTT
TRBJ1-5	TRBV19	13	TRBD1	NA	CASRGQSNQPQHF	TGTGCCAGTAGGGGACAGTCAAATCAGCCCCAGCATTTT
TRBJ2-7	TRBV6-5	13	NA	NA	CASSRQFSYEQYF	TGTGCCAGCAGTAGACAGTTTTCCTACGAGCAGTACTTC
TRBJ2-1	TRBV29-1	11	NA	NA	CSVTTLGEQFF	TGCAGCGTGACTACCCTCGGTGAGCAGTTCTTC
TRBJ1-5	TRBV5-4	15	NA	once	CASSPGHEKNQPQHF	TGTGCCAGCAGCCCGGGACACGAGAAAAATCAGCCCCAGCATTTT
TRBJ1-1	TRBV29-1	13	NA	NA	CSALKDLGTEAFF	TGCAGCGCCCTCAAGGACTTGGGGACTGAAGCTTTCTTT
TRBJ2-1	TRBV5-6	14	TRBD2	NA	CASSSLGLYNEQFF	TGTGCCAGCAGCTCCTTGGGACTATACAATGAGCAGTTCTTC
TRBJ2-2	TRBV5-1	18	TRBD2	NA	CASSKTVLAGGITGELFF	TGCGCCAGCAGCAAGACGGTCCTAGCGGGGGGAATCACCGGGGAGCTGTTTTTT
TRBJ2-7	TRBV25-1	14	NA	NA	CARGDGRWSYEQYF	TGTGCCAGAGGGGATGGCCGATGGTCCTACGAGCAGTACTTC
TRBJ2-1	TRBV27	19	TRBD2	NA	CASSFFPSGLAGGLYEQFF	TGTGCCAGCAGTTTCTTCCCGAGTGGACTAGCGGGGGGGCTCTATGAGCAGTTCTTC
TRBJ1-1	TRBV5-3	17	TRBD1	NA	CARSGAGGIPLNTEAFF	TGTGCCAGAAGCGGAGCAGGGGGGATACCCCTTAACACTGAAGCTTTCTTT
TRBJ1-1	TRBV4-1	16	NA	NA	CASSQILGGMNTEAFF	TGCGCCAGCAGCCAAATCCTGGGGGGGATGAACACTGAAGCTTTCTTT
TRBJ2-7	TRBV4-1	15	NA	NA	CASSQDRLASYEQYF	TGCGCCAGCAGCCAAGACCGCTTGGCCTCCTACGAGCAGTACTTC
TRBJ1-2	TRBV25-1	16	NA	NA	CASSGARRVANYGYTF	TGTGCCAGCAGTGGGGCGCGGCGGGTAGCTAACTATGGCTACACCTTC
TRBJ1-1	TRBV18	13	TRBD1	NA	CASSRDRNTEAFF	TGTGCCAGCAGCCGGGACAGGAACACTGAAGCTTTCTTT
TRBJ2-1	TRBV4-2	18	TRBD2	NA	CASSPREASGGAINEQFF	TGTGCCAGCAGCCCCCGGGAGGCTAGCGGGGGGGCGATTAATGAGCAGTTCTTC
TRBJ2-6	TRBV19	16	NA	NA	CASSLTVNSGANVLTF	TGTGCCAGTAGTCTTACAGTGAACTCTGGGGCCAACGTCCTGACTTTC
TRBJ2-3	TRBV7-2	17	TRBD2	NA	CASSLRTSGGFSDTQYF	TGTGCCAGCAGCCTAAGGACTAGCGGGGGGTTTTCAGATACGCAGTATTTT
TRBJ2-3	TRBV5-4	18	TRBD2	NA	CASSWTSGGATSTDTQYF	TGTGCCAGCAGCTGGACTAGCGGGGGAGCCACTAGCACAGATACGCAGTATTTT
TRBJ1-4	TRBV5-1	15	NA	NA	CASSPGFATNEKLFF	TGCGCCAGCAGCCCAGGGTTCGCAACTAATGAAAAACTGTTTTTT
TRBJ1-5	TRBV19	14	TRBD1	NA	CASKDTGESQPQHF	TGTGCCAGTAAGGATACAGGGGAAAGTCAGCCCCAGCATTTT
TRBJ1-3	TRBV4-2	16	NA	NA	CASSQEAGASGNTIYF	TGTGCCAGCAGCCAAGAAGCGGGGGCGTCTGGAAACACCATATATTTT
TRBJ1-2	TRBV19	13	NA	NA	CASSLEQGYGYTF	TGTGCCAGTAGTCTCGAACAGGGTTATGGCTACACCTTC
TRBJ1-5	TRBV4-1	15	TRBD1	NA	CASSQPDRGGQPQHF	TGCGCCAGCAGCCAACCTGACAGGGGAGGTCAGCCCCAGCATTTT
TRBJ1-2	TRBV14	15	NA	NA	CASSQEQGPNYGYTF	TGTGCCAGCAGCCAAGAACAGGGCCCTAACTATGGCTACACCTTC
TRBJ2-1	TRBV7-2	14	NA	NA	CASGSGVRYNEQFF	TGTGCCAGCGGGTCGGGAGTGCGCTACAATGAGCAGTTCTTC
TRBJ2-5	TRBV3-1/TRBV3-2	14	NA	NA	CASSQAGSGETQYF	TGTGCCAGCAGCCAAGCGGGCAGCGGGGAGACCCAGTACTTC
TRBJ1-4	TRBV5-1	17	TRBD1	NA	CASSLGTGGVANEKLFF	TGCGCCAGCAGCCTCGGGACAGGGGGCGTTGCTAATGAAAAACTGTTTTTT
TRBJ1-2	TRBV5-1	13	NA	NA	CASSREDGYGYTF	TGCGCCAGCAGCCGGGAGGACGGCTATGGCTACACCTTC
TRBJ1-4	TRBV18	16	TRBD1	NA	CASSPRQTGEGEKLFF	TGTGCCAGCTCACCACGCCAGACAGGGGAGGGTGAAAAACTGTTTTTT
TRBJ2-3	TRBV3-1/TRBV3-2	14	NA	NA	CASSTGGYTDTQYF	TGTGCCAGCAGCACCGGAGGCTACACAGATACGCAGTATTTT
TRBJ2-7	TRBV29-1	14	NA	NA	CSVVSPGAFNEQYF	TGCAGCGTTGTAAGTCCAGGGGCATTCAACGAGCAGTACTTC
TRBJ1-1	TRBV28	14	NA	NA	CASRRITGSTEAFF	TGTGCCAGCAGGCGAATAACAGGGAGTACTGAAGCTTTCTTT
TRBJ2-3	TRBV19	18	TRBD2	NA	CASSATSGGATRTDTQYF	TGTGCCAGTAGTGCCACTAGCGGGGGGGCTACCCGCACAGATACGCAGTATTTT
TRBJ1-2	TRBV6-2/TRBV6-3	12	NA	NA	CASSYPGGGYTF	TGTGCCAGCAGTTACCCCGGAGGAGGCTACACCTTC
TRBJ1-1	TRBV7-9	12	NA	NA	CASSLSGYEAFF	TGTGCCAGCAGCTTATCAGGCTATGAAGCTTTCTTT
TRBJ1-3	TRBV27	14	NA	NA	CATDLDCPGNTIYF	TGTGCCACCGACCTTGACTGCCCTGGAAACACCATATATTTT
TRBJ2-1	TRBV12-3/TRBV12-4	13	NA	NA	CASSPSLYNEQFF	TGTGCCAGCAGCCCTTCCCTTTACAATGAGCAGTTCTTC
TRBJ1-2	TRBV6-5	14	TRBD1	NA	CASSKLGGAWGYTF	TGTGCCAGCAGCAAATTAGGGGGCGCCTGGGGCTACACCTTC
TRBJ2-7	TRBV20-1	12	NA	NA	CSASYQGFEQYF	TGCAGTGCTAGTTACCAGGGGTTTGAGCAGTACTTC
TRBJ1-1	TRBV6-2/TRBV6-3	12	NA	few	CASSITGIEAFF	TGTGCCAGCAGCATTACAGGTATTGAAGCTTTCTTT
TRBJ2-7	TRBV5-1	13	NA	NA	CASSFDTPREKYF	TGCGCCAGCAGCTTCGACACCCCCCGGGAGAAGTACTTC
TRBJ1-2	TRBV4-2	16	TRBD1	NA	CASTATSSGTGYGYTF	TGTGCCAGCACCGCAACCTCCTCCGGGACAGGCTATGGCTACACCTTC